The 9 T cell receptor beta chains below all came from one sample that was sequenced in a study of neoadjuvant anti-PD-1 for oral cavity cancer. Method: immunoSEQ multiplex PCR; TCRdb's copy keeps in-frame clones and lacks some. The table shows tens of thousands of clones, with approximately 79% occurring only once. The sequencing here drew on PBMCs, taken before nivolumab (anti-PD-1) treatment. These receptor sequences come from a person between 35 and 79 years old with oral cavity squamous cell carcinoma.

V gene TRBV19 combines with J gene TRBJ2-7; TRBD2 matches 11 bases. CDR3 length: 15 residues. The V gene's germline CDR1 is LNHDA and CDR2 SQIVND (reference sequence). V was clipped by 3 bases and J by 0 bases; unmatched bases: 1. CDR3 sequence: CASSMLAGGSYEQYF. The CDR3 DNA reads as TGTGCCAGTAGTATGCTAGCGGGGGGCTCCTACGAGCAGTACTTC.

The rearrangement links TRBV10-3 to TRBJ1-6; D gene ambiguous. The germline CDR1 and CDR2 sequences are ENHRY and SYGVKD. CDR3 length equals 12 residues. V gave up 8 bases and J gave up 6 bases, with 8 bases separating them. CDR3 region: CAIQSGNSPLHF. CDR3 in DNA: TGTGCCATCCAGAGCGGTAATTCACCCCTCCACTTT.

This clone was seen a single time. The chain combines TRBV2 with TRBJ2-5, with TRBD1 matching 7 bases. V lost 6 bases to trimming and J lost 5 bases; unmatched junction nucleotides: 6. The CDR3 has 13 residues. Germline CDR1 and CDR2: SNHLY and FYNNEI. This chain's CDR3 is CASRFDRAETQYF. The CDR3 bases are TGTGCCAGCAGGTTTGACAGGGCTGAGACCCAGTACTTC. The entire variable domain, with the rest obtained from reference TRBV2 and TRBJ2-5, is as follows: EPEVTQTPSHQVTQMGQEVILRCVPISNHLYFYWYRQILGQKVEFLVSFYNNEISEKSEIFDDQFSVERPDGSNFTLKIRSTKLEDSAMYFCASRFDRAETQYFGPGTRLLVL.

This chain uses TRBV6-5 with TRBJ2-1, with TRBD2 as a possible D gene (5 bases). Trimming removed 0 bases from V and 11 bases from J, with 8 bases in between. This CDR3 is 12 amino acids long. CDR1 and CDR2 from the germline V gene are MNHEY and SVGAGI. CDR3 protein: CASSYSREKQFF. The DNA for the CDR3 is TGTGCCAGCAGTTACTCTCGGGAAAAGCAGTTCTTC.

The rearrangement joins TRBV9 to TRBJ1-3; D remains ambiguous. Trimming left V 0 bases short and J 0 bases short, with 10 bases between. Germline V CDR1 and CDR2: SGDLS, YYNGEE. The CDR3 spans 16 residues. The CDR3 nucleotides are TGTGCCAGCAGCGTAGCTCCGAAAAACTCTGGAAACACCATATATTTT. Translation gives CASSVAPKNSGNTIYF.

This sequence joins TRBV5-6 and TRBJ1-2; D not certain. V was clipped by 1 base and J by 6 bases, with 10 bases between them. CDR3 length: 13 residues. CDR1 SGHDT and CDR2 YYEEEE come from the germline V gene. The CDR3 reads CASSLPPGDGYTF. The CDR3 DNA reads as TGTGCCAGCAGCTTGCCGCCTGGGGATGGCTACACCTTC.

This clone was detected only once. This sample includes further DNA sequences coding for the same CDR3. This rearrangement joins TRBV5-1 to TRBJ1-5, with D maybe TRBD1 (5 bases). The CDR3 covers 15 residues. V was clipped by 0 bases and J by 2 bases, with 9 bases between them. Per the germline V gene, CDR1 is SGHRS and CDR2 is YFSETQ. The CDR3 loop is CASSLVAGGNQPQHF. CDR3 DNA: TGCGCCAGCAGCTTGGTTGCGGGGGGCAATCAGCCCCAGCATTTT.

This chain joins TRBV4-2 and TRBJ1-6; D possibly corresponds to TRBD1 (6 bases). The CDR3 has 20 amino acids. Per the germline V gene, CDR1 is LGHNA and CDR2 is YNFKEQ. The V and J ends lost 0 bases and 0 bases respectively, with 18 bases between them. Here the CDR3 DNA reads TGTGCCAGCAGCCAAGATCTTGCGAGGGGGGGAAGCTCCTATAATTCACCCCTCCACTTT. Its translation is CASSQDLARGGSSYNSPLHF.

The chain is built from TRBV6-5 and TRBJ1-1; TRBD1 agrees at 10 bases. Germline CDR1 and CDR2: MNHEY and SVGAGI. This CDR3 region has 13 residues. The trim removed 6 bases at V and 5 bases at J, leaving 3 bases unmatched. The CDR3 loop reads CASSDRGRTEAFF. The CDR3 nucleotides read TGTGCCAGCAGCGACAGGGGGCGGACTGAAGCTTTCTTT.